These 28 T cell receptor beta chains came from one sample sequenced in a study of beta chain features in type 1 diabetes (dated 2018 in TCRdb). Library preparation was by the immunoSEQ multiplex PCR assay. All of the isolated RNA was reverse transcribed with the High Capacity cDNA Reverse Transcription Kit, so expressed TCRB transcripts were sequenced. Imported from immuneACCESS, the table was reduced by TCRdb to in-frame sequences with V and J called. These copies leave out some clones; in studies compared against another copy, an unresolved V gene accounts for under half, and the cause of the remainder is not known. The table for this sample lists some 200,000 clones; approximately 11% of them were counted only once. 1% to 1.5% of the sample lies in the top ten. Sequenced sample: central memory CD4+ T cells from blood. These receptors were taken from a man in his late teens or twenties in good health.

This chain uses TRBV11-1 with TRBJ1-2, with D hard to call. CDR1 is SGHAT, CDR2 FQDESV, per germline (reference sequence). Deletions cut 1 base from V and 0 bases from J, with 9 bases between. The CDR3 runs to 15 residues. The CDR3 loop is CASSLVPSPNYGYTF. The DNA of the CDR3 is TGTGCCAGCAGCTTAGTGCCGTCACCTAACTATGGCTACACCTTC.

This chain joins TRBV7-2 and TRBJ2-7; 9 positions agree with TRBD1. The junction had 9 bases not matched to a gene; V was cut back by 5 bases and J by 4 bases. The CDR3 has 15 amino acids. The germline V gene has CDR1 SGHTA and CDR2 FQGNSA. The CDR3 loop reads CASSGQTGTGYEQYF. In nucleotides, the CDR3 is TGTGCCAGCAGCGGTCAAACCGGGACAGGGTACGAGCAGTACTTC.

This clone was detected only a few times. V and J are TRBV6-1 and TRBJ1-5; perhaps TRBD1 as D (6 bases). V lost 4 bases, J lost 0 bases, and 22 bases lay in between. Germline CDR1 MNHNS, CDR2 SASEGT. The CDR3 is 19 amino acids. The DNA for the CDR3 is TGTGCCAGCAGTGCTCCCTCTGGGGGCCAGGGCAGTAGCAATCAGCCCCAGCATTTT. Translated: CASSAPSGGQGSSNQPQHF.

This clone was found a few times. The rearrangement joins TRBV11-1 to TRBJ1-1; D is perhaps TRBD1 (5 bases). The germline gives CDR1 SGHAT, CDR2 FQDESV (reference sequence). The CDR3 has 15 residues. Trimming removed 5 bases at V and 7 bases at J, with 20 bases between. The CDR3 DNA reads as TGTGCCAGCAGCCTGCAGGGACCCGGGGCGGGTGAAGCTTTCTTT. Its protein product is CASSLQGPGAGEAFF.

V gene TRBV7-2 combines with J gene TRBJ2-5; 11 bases are a match to TRBD2. The trim removed 5 bases at V and 2 bases at J, leaving 7 bases unmatched. Germline V gene lookup returns CDR1 SGHTA and CDR2 FQGNSA. The CDR3 runs 16 residues. The CDR3 reads CASSPGWTSGQETQYF. The CDR3 nucleotides are TGTGCCAGCAGCCCCGGATGGACTAGCGGGCAAGAGACCCAGTACTTC.

Remarks on this clone: Other DNA sequences within the sample encode an identical CDR3. This chain uses TRBV20-1 with TRBJ2-1; unclear D gene. V was clipped by 3 bases and J by 9 bases, with 6 bases between them. Germline CDR1 reads DFQATT; CDR2 reads SNEGSKA (reference sequence). The CDR3 is 10 residues long. The CDR3 DNA is TGCAGTGCTAGCAAATCTGAGCAGTTCTTC. Translating gives CSASKSEQFF.

This clone was recorded a few times. V and J are TRBV9 and TRBJ1-2, with 9 bases lining up with TRBD1. CDR1 SGDLS and CDR2 YYNGEE come from the germline V gene. This CDR3 spans 16 amino acids. Trimming at V came to 0 bases and at J to 5 bases, leaving 8 bases not matched to a gene. This CDR3 reads CASSVDPGGQGYGYTF. CDR3 nucleotide sequence: TGTGCCAGCAGCGTAGACCCGGGCGGACAGGGGTATGGCTACACCTTC.

The V and J genes are TRBV4-1 and TRBJ1-1; 9 bases map to TRBD1. V was pared by 5 bases and J by 0 bases, with 4 bases of the junction left unmatched. Germline lookup yields CDR1 MGHRA and CDR2 YSYEKL. The CDR3 loop spans 15 amino acids. The CDR3 reads CASSKGQGMNTEAFF. The CDR3 DNA follows: TGCGCCAGCAGCAAGGGACAGGGCATGAACACTGAAGCTTTCTTT.

With respect to this clone: This likely stems from a read error, as it lies one base from a far larger clone. This chain joins TRBV9 and TRBJ2-7, with 7 positions matching TRBD1. The junction had 8 bases not matched to a gene; V was cut back by 5 bases and J by 3 bases. CDR3 size: 14 residues. Germline-derived CDR1 and CDR2 are SGDLS and YYNGEE. The chain's CDR3 is CASRRQGSRYEQYF. The CDR3 bases are TGTGCCAGCAGGCGACAGGGCAGCCGCTACGAGCAGTACTTC.

The rearrangement uses TRBV27 and TRBJ2-7; D is undetermined. CDR3 length: 12 residues. The V end was cut by 5 bases, the J end by 3 bases, with 8 bases between. Germline-derived CDR1 and CDR2 are MNHEY and SMNVEV (reference sequence). CDR3 sequence (DNA): TGTGCCAGCAGTCCCGACTTCTACGAGCAGTACTTC. Protein sequence: CASSPDFYEQYF.

The V call is TRBV2, the J call TRBJ2-3, with 11 bases matching TRBD2. The CDR3 contains 15 residues. Germline V CDR1 and CDR2: SNHLY, FYNNEI. V dropped 2 bases and J dropped 5; count of bases not matched to a gene: 3. The CDR3 loop reads CASSELGLAGDTQYF. The CDR3 coding sequence is TGTGCCAGCAGTGAATTAGGACTAGCGGGAGATACGCAGTATTTT.

The chain carries TRBV7-2 and TRBJ2-1; D is ambiguous. The CDR3 consists of 14 residues. Germline CDR1 is SGHTA and CDR2 is FQGNSA. V was trimmed by 3 bases and J by 5 bases, leaving 11 bases between them. CDR3 region: CASSFSGHNNEQFF. The CDR3 coding sequence is TGTGCCAGCAGCTTTTCCGGGCACAACAATGAGCAGTTCTTC.

This clone was observed a few times. The chain joins TRBV30 to TRBJ2-4; TRBD2 might be the D (5 bases). The CDR3 totals 15 residues. Per germline, CDR1 GTSNPN and CDR2 SVGIG (reference sequence). The V end was cut by 0 bases, the J end by 7 bases, with 16 bases between. The CDR3 coding sequence is TGTGCCTGGAGTGTACTAGGTCTTCTAGGGAACATTCAGTACTTC. It translates to CAWSVLGLLGNIQYF.

V usage is TRBV2 and J usage is TRBJ2-7; 8 positions match TRBD1. CDR3 size: 14 residues. V lost 3 bases to trimming and J lost 7 bases; unmatched junction nucleotides: 8. The germline gives CDR1 SNHLY, CDR2 FYNNEI. The CDR3 coding sequence is TGTGCCAGCAGTGACGACAGGGGTCTGAGGGAGCAGTACTTC. The encoded protein is CASSDDRGLREQYF.

This clone was observed a few times. The V gene is TRBV4-2, the J gene TRBJ2-2; TRBD2 aligns across 11 bases. J gave up 2 bases and V 2 bases, and 1 base lay outside the gene matches. CDR3 length: 16 amino acids. Germline loops: CDR1 LGHNA, CDR2 YNFKEQ. CDR3 bases: TGTGCCAGCAGCCAACTAGCGGGAGGCAACACCGGGGAGCTGTTTTTT. This encodes CASSQLAGGNTGELFF.

The rearrangement joins TRBV14 to TRBJ1-2; D is unresolved. CDR3 length: 14 amino acids. Germline CDR1 is SGHDN and CDR2 is FVKESK. V was pared by 3 bases and J by 0 bases, with 8 bases between. CDR3 nucleotide sequence: TGTGCCAGCAGCCAGTATACCGCTAACTATGGCTACACCTTC. Amino acid sequence: CASSQYTANYGYTF.

The chain is built from TRBV30 and TRBJ2-7, with D possibly TRBD2 on 5 matching bases. CDR3 size: 12 residues. The germline V and J ends were trimmed by 0 bases and 3 bases, with 6 bases remaining between them. The germline V gene has CDR1 GTSNPN and CDR2 SVGIG (reference sequence). CDR3 residues: CAWSVGGYEQYF. For the CDR3, the DNA is TGTGCCTGGAGTGTAGGAGGCTACGAGCAGTACTTC. The full variable domain, in which reference TRBV30 and TRBJ2-7 provide the parts outside the CDR3, is SQTIHQWPATLVQPVGSPLSLECTVEGTSNPNLYWYRQAAGRGLQLLFYSVGIGQISSEVPQNLSASRPQDRQFILSSKKLLLSDSGFYLCAWSVGGYEQYFGPGTRLTVT.

The rearrangement links TRBV6-1 to TRBJ2-7; D unclear. Germline V gives CDR1 MNHNS, CDR2 SASEGT. CDR3 size: 13 residues. Trimming pared 0 bases from V and 8 bases from J, leaving 11 bases between. DNA for the CDR3: TGTGCCAGCAGTGAAGCGGGCCGTATGAAGCAGTACTTC. Translated: CASSEAGRMKQYF.

This clone was seen more than once but under ten times. This clone may be a read error of a much larger clone one base away. This rearrangement joins TRBV30 to TRBJ1-5; 11 bases map to TRBD1. Trimming took 1 base from V and 2 from J; bases not matched to a gene: 1. The CDR3 consists of 15 residues. Germline CDR1 is GTSNPN and CDR2 is SVGIG (reference sequence). The CDR3 is CAWSGDRGGNQPQHF. DNA of the CDR3: TGTGCCTGGAGTGGGGACAGGGGGGGCAATCAGCCCCAGCATTTT.

The genes are TRBV29-1 and TRBJ1-3; no reliable D call. Trimming took 1 base from V and 8 from J, leaving 9 bases between them. The CDR3 is 12 residues long. The germline V gene has CDR1 SQVTM and CDR2 ANQGSEA. The chain's CDR3 is CSVEGTGDTIYF. CDR3 bases: TGCAGCGTTGAAGGGACCGGGGACACCATATATTTT.

This clone was detected a few times. This rearrangement joins TRBV5-1 to TRBJ1-2; a possible D gene is TRBD1 (5 bases). The CDR3 is 13 residues long. Looked up from germline, CDR1 is SGHRS and CDR2 is YFSETQ. V lost 0 bases, J lost 8 bases, and 11 bases lay in between. CDR3 region: CASSLDQGGGYTF. The CDR3, as DNA: TGCGCCAGCAGCTTGGACCAGGGAGGAGGCTACACCTTC.

This clone occurred a few times. The chain couples TRBV7-9 to TRBJ2-1; D uncertain. V gave up 2 bases and J gave up 6 bases, with 17 bases separating them. Germline values: CDR1 SEHNR, CDR2 FQNEAQ (reference sequence). The CDR3 has 16 amino acids. This chain's CDR3 is CASSLNSLPPLNEQFF. The CDR3 DNA sequence: TGTGCCAGCAGCTTAAATAGCCTTCCCCCCCTCAATGAGCAGTTCTTC.

This clone appeared a few times. The J gene is TRBJ1-2, the V gene TRBV9; 10 nucleotides align to TRBD1. Germline lookup yields CDR1 SGDLS and CDR2 YYNGEE. The CDR3 has 15 amino acids. V lost 4 bases, J lost 8 bases, and 11 bases stayed unmatched. The CDR3 DNA reads TGTGCCAGCAGCTTTACCGGGACAGGGGAAGGAGGCTACACCTTC. Protein product: CASSFTGTGEGGYTF.

This rearrangement joins TRBV20-1 to TRBJ2-2; D may be TRBD2 (5 bases). The germline V gene has CDR1 DFQATT and CDR2 SNEGSKA (reference sequence). CDR3 length: 11 residues. Trimming took off 5 bases at V and 6 bases at J, with 7 bases between the two ends. The CDR3 loop is CSALGAGELFF. CDR3 nucleotides: TGCAGTGCTCTCGGGGCCGGGGAGCTGTTTTTT.

The chain carries TRBV5-1 and TRBJ1-1; TRBD1 agrees at 7 bases. The V gene end was trimmed by 0 bases and the J gene end by 4 bases; junction bases not matched to a gene: 9. This CDR3 is 16 amino acids long. Germline V CDR1 and CDR2: SGHRS, YFSETQ. CDR3 loop: CASSLGQGGTGTEAFF. CDR3 DNA sequence: TGCGCCAGCAGCTTGGGACAGGGAGGTACGGGCACTGAAGCTTTCTTT.

This clone was found a few times. The chain couples TRBV4-3 to TRBJ2-7; D remains ambiguous. The CDR3 contains 13 residues. Germline lookup yields CDR1 LGHNA and CDR2 YSLEER. V was pared by 1 base and J by 6 bases, with 10 bases between. In DNA form, the CDR3 reads TGCGCCAGCAGCCAAGGCCAAGGGCTCGAGCAGTACTTC. Protein: CASSQGQGLEQYF.

This clone was seen ten or more times. The same CDR3 arises from other DNA sequences in this sample as well. The chain links TRBV30 to TRBJ1-1, with D unresolved. V lost 1 base to trimming and J lost 0 bases, with 6 bases between them. Germline V CDR1 and CDR2: GTSNPN, SVGIG (reference sequence). This CDR3 contains 13 residues. CDR3 DNA sequence: TGTGCCTGGAGTGCCTCATTGAACACTGAAGCTTTCTTT. The encoded protein is CAWSASLNTEAFF.

The sample holds one count of this clone. The chain combines TRBV7-6 with TRBJ2-5; no firm D call. Germline V lookup: CDR1 SGHVS, CDR2 FNYEAQ. Trimming took off 1 base at V and 9 bases at J, with 15 bases between the two ends. CDR3 length: 14 amino acids. CDR3 sequence reads: CASSLGQATPPQYF. For the CDR3, the DNA is TGTGCCAGCAGCTTAGGGCAGGCGACTCCACCCCAGTACTTC.